What follows describes a single TCR beta chain. Its cognate antigen is unknown. These data come from a study of CD8+ T cells in alopecia areata. The CDR3 runs to 11 residues. V lost 5 bases to trimming and J lost 7 bases, with 8 bases between them. Germline assignment: CDR1 PRHDT and CDR2 FYEKMQ (reference sequence). The authors extracted RNA and reverse transcribed it into cDNA as the sequencing template. Sequenced by immunoSEQ multiplex PCR; TCRdb stores in-frame clones only, minus some. The sample has approximately 100,000 clones; around three fifths are singletons. It was from PBMCs that CD4+ and CD8+ T cells were sorted. Findings of the study overall: Besides other cells, scalp samples also yield sequences of resident alphabeta T cells from normal skin. Lesional scalp, notably in alopecia totalis/universalis, had clonality above that of normal scalp. Mice showed TCR sharing more clearly than patients did, possibly owing to HLA.

What was sequenced was CD4+ T cells sorted from blood. This clonotype was sampled from a human donor in good health. This sequence joins TRBV13 and TRBJ2-5; D may be TRBD2 (5 bases). This chain's CDR3 is CASSTRGTQYF. The DNA for the CDR3 is TGTGCCAGCAGCACTAGAGGGACCCAGTACTTC.